Here is one TCR beta chain with its context. This clonotype was recorded many times. Its antigen remains unidentified. Base qualities are not provided; no much larger clone lies one nucleotide away. Including the terminal cysteine and phenylalanine, the CDR3 comprises 12 residues. Left in the record is the CDR3 DNA by itself, 36 bases read in frame from the first base. CDR1 and CDR2 are drawn from the germline V gene (reference sequence): DFQATT, SNEGSKA. V ends up 3 bases short and J 9 bases short, with an unmatched junction base count of 6. Blood bank volunteers in Maryland, USA served as the healthy controls. TCR libraries for sorted subsets were made from under 1.1 million sorted CD4+ or CD8+ T cells. Peripheral blood underwent Ficoll-Hypaque density gradient centrifugation to isolate PBMCs, which were then cryopreserved in liquid nitrogen. The study also sequenced paired sorted CD4+ and CD8+ subsets from healthy controls, HAM/TSP patients and MS patients.

This entry is derived from a study of neurological immune-mediated disorders (dated by TCRdb to the late 2010s). Regarding the study in general: The study compared peripheral blood TCR-beta repertoires of HTLV-I-associated myelopathy (HAM/TSP) patients, multiple sclerosis patients and healthy controls using UMI-based sequencing. The approximately 110 TCR-beta libraries included longitudinal samples, technical triplicates and paired sorted CD4+ and CD8+ T-cell subsets alongside PBMC samples. The cohort comprised 68 subjects: approximately 15 HAM/TSP patients, 35 or so multiple sclerosis patients and 20 healthy controls.

Results and caveats for the whole study, not just this receptor: No identical CDR3 amino acid sequences were found to be shared among expanded clones across subjects, suggesting that TCR-beta repertoires were private in all groups. TCR clonal expansion was greatest in HAM/TSP patients and smallest in MS patients, who ranked below even healthy controls.

cDNA was synthesized by template-switch 5'RACE using a primer with a 10-nucleotide random unique molecular identifier that tagged each TCR transcript. Every sequencing run covered 15-18 subjects and yielded more than 200 million TCR-beta sequences. The RNeasy kit was used to extract total RNA. TCR-beta VDJ regions were amplified with primers for the TCR constant region and the 5'RACE anchor, using the KAPA Real-time Library Amplification kit. A first PCR added sample indexes and Illumina adaptors, and a second PCR then raised library yield. After purification with Ampure beads, the TCR product of roughly 650 bp was size-selected on a 2% E-gel SizeSelection system. Before pooling, library quality was checked on a Bioanalyzer, concentration was measured with Qubit, and libraries were quantified with the Kapa Library Quantification kit. Libraries were sequenced paired-end 2 x 150 bp on an Illumina HiSeq 2500. To increase sequence diversity, about 25-31% phiX was spiked into each library pool. Regarding the original processing steps: Quality-filtered reads were processed with the UMI-based MiGEC pipeline, which removed over 80% of raw TCR sequences during error correction. VDJ genes were aligned to IMGT germline references, and each clonotype was defined by a unique CDR3 amino acid sequence together with V-J genes. VDJtools evaluated clonal expansion, Shannon diversity and CDR3 relatedness (CalcPairwiseDistances, ClusterSamples); CLCbio workbench built phylogenetic trees. Clones with at least 8 unique UMIs were defined as expanded, with this threshold being based on coefficient-of-variation modelling across technical triplicates. Starting from the raw public reads, TCRdb applied fastp trimming at Q25, assembled clones with MiXCR and retained in-frame beta chains. Each record represents a unique CDR3 protein, reported with the most common genes and DNA among its rows. The V and J calls were not made by the authors but by TCRdb's processing. Counted in this sample were tens of thousands of distinct CDR3 sequences; over 6% of them appeared once. About 0.57% of the sample goes to the ten largest clones.

Sequences were obtained from CD4+ T cells from blood. The sequence links TRBV20-1 to TRBJ2-3, with 7 bases in between that match TRBD2. The TCR comes from a woman between 40 and 55 years old in good health. The CDR3 amino acid sequence is: CSASLLAATQYF. At the DNA level, the sequence is TGCAGTGCTAGTCTCCTAGCGGCAACGCAGTATTTT.